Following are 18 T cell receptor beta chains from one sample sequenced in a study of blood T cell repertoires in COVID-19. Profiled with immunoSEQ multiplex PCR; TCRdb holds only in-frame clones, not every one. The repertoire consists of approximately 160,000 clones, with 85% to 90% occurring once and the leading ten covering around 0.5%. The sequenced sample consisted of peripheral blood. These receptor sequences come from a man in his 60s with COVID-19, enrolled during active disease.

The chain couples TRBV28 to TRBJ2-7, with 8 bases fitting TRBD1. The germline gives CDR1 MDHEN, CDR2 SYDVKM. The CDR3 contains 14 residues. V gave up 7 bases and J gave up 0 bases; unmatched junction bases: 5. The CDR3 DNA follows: TGTGCCAGCAAAGGACAGGGAATCTCCTACGAGCAGTACTTC. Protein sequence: CASKGQGISYEQYF.

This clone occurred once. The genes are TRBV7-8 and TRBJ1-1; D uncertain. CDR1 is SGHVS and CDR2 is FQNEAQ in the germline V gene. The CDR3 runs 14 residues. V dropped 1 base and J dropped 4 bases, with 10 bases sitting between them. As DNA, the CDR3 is TGTGCCAGCAGCTTAGATCAGGTCGGCACTGAAGCTTTCTTT. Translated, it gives CASSLDQVGTEAFF. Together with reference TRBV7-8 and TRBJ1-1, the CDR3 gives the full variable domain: GAGVSQSPRYKVAKRGQDVALRCDPISGHVSLFWYQQALGQGPEFLTYFQNEAQLDKSGLPSDRFFAERPEGSVSTLKIQRTQQEDSAVYLCASSLDQVGTEAFFGQGTRLTVV.

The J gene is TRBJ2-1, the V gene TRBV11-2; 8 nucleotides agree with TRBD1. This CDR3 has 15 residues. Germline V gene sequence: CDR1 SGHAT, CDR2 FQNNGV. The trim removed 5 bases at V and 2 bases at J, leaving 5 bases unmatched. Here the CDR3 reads CASSHGQGPYNEQFF. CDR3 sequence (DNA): TGTGCCAGCAGCCATGGACAGGGACCCTACAATGAGCAGTTCTTC. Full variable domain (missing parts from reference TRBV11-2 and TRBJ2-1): EAGVAQSPRYKIIEKRQSVAFWCNPISGHATLYWYQQILGQGPKLLIQFQNNGVVDDSQLPKDRFSAERLKGVDSTLKIQPAKLEDSAVYLCASSHGQGPYNEQFFGPGTRLTVL.

CDR3: CASSLLDRTYEQYF. The CDR3 DNA is TGTGCCAGCAGTTTGTTGGACAGAACCTACGAGCAGTACTTC. The J gene is TRBJ2-7, the V gene TRBV28, with D perhaps matching TRBD1 (6 bases). CDR1 MDHEN and CDR2 SYDVKM come from the germline V gene. Deletions cut 3 bases from V and 2 bases from J, with 11 bases between. The CDR3 spans 14 residues.

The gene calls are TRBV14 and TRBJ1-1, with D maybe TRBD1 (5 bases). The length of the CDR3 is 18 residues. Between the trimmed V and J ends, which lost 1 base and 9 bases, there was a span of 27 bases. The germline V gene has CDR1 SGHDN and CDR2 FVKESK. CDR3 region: CASSQGLQGSGRIEKAFF. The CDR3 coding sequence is TGTGCCAGCAGCCAAGGACTCCAGGGTAGCGGGCGCATAGAGAAAGCTTTCTTT. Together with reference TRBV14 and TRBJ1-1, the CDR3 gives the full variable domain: EAGVTQFPSHSVIEKGQTVTLRCDPISGHDNLYWYRRVMGKEIKFLLHFVKESKQDESGMPNNRFLAERTGGTYSTLKVQPAELEDSGVYFCASSQGLQGSGRIEKAFFGQGTRLTVV.

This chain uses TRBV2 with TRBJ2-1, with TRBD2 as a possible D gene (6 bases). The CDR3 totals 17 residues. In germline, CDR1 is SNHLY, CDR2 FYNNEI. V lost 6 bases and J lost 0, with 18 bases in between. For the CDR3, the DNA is TGTGCCAGCAGCCCCATACGCGGGGCGAGCTCCTACAATGAGCAGTTCTTC. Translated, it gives CASSPIRGASSYNEQFF.

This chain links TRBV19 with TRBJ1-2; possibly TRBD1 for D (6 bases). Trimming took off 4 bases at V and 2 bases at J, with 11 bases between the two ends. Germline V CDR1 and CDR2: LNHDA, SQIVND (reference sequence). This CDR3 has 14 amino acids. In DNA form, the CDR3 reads TGTGCCAGTAGTACCCGGACAGAGAACTATGGCTACACCTTC. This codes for CASSTRTENYGYTF.

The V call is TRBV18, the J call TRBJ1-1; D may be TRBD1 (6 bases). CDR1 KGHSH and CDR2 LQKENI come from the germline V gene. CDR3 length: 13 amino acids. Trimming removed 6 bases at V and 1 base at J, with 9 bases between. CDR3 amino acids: CASSDSKNTEAFF. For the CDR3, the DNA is TGTGCCAGCTCGGACAGCAAGAACACTGAAGCTTTCTTT.

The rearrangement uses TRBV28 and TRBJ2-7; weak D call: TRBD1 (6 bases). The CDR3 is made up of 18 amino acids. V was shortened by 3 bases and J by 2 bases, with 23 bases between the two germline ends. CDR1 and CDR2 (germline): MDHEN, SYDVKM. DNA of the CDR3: TGTGCCAGCAGTTTTTCCCGGCATTCCCAACAGGGAACCTACGAGCAGTACTTC. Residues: CASSFSRHSQQGTYEQYF.

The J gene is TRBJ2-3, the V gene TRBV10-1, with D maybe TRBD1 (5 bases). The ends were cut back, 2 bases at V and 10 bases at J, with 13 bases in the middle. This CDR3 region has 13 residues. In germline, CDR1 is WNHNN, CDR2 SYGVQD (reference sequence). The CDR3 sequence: CASSEAYQGPQYF. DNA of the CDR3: TGCGCCAGCAGTGAGGCCTATCAGGGTCCGCAGTATTTT.

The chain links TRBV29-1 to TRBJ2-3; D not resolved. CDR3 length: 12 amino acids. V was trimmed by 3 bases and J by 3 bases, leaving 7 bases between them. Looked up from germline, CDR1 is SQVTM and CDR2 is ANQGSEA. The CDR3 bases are TGCAGCGTTGATCTAGTGACAGATACGCAGTATTTT. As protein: CSVDLVTDTQYF.

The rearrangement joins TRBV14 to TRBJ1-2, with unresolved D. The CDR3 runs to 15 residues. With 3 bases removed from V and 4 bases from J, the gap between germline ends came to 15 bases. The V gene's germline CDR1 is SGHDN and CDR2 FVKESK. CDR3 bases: TGTGCCAGCAGCCAGGCGACACCGGTAGGCTATGGCTACACCTTC. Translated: CASSQATPVGYGYTF.

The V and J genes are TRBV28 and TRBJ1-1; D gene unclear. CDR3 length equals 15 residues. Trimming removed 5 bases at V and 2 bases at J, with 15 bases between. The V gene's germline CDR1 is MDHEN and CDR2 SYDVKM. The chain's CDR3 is CASSRPPGLNTEAFF. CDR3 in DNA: TGTGCCAGCAGTCGCCCCCCGGGGTTAAACACTGAAGCTTTCTTT.

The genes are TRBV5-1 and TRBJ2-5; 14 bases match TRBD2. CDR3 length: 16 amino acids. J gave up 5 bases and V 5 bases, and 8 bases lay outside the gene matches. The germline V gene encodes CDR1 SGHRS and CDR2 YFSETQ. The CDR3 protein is CASRPGTSGGRETQYF. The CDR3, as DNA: TGCGCCAGCAGGCCCGGGACTAGCGGGGGCCGGGAGACCCAGTACTTC. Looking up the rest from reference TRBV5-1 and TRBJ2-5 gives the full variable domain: KAGVTQTPRYLIKTRGQQVTLSCSPISGHRSVSWYQQTPGQGLQFLFEYFSETQRNKGNFPGRFSGRQFSNSRSEMNVSTLELGDSALYLCASRPGTSGGRETQYFGPGTRLLVL.

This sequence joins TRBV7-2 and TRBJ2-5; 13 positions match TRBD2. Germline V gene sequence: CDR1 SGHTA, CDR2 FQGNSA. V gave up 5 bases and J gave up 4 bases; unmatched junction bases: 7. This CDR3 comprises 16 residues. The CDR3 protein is CASSGRLAGGAETQYF. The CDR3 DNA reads TGTGCCAGCAGCGGACGACTAGCGGGAGGAGCAGAGACCCAGTACTTC.

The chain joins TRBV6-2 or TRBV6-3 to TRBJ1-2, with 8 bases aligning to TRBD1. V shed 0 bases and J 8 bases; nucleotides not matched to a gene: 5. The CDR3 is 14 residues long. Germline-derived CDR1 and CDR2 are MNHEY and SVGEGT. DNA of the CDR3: TGTGCCAGCAGTTACTCGACAGGGGTGTTAGGCTACACCTTC. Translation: CASSYSTGVLGYTF.

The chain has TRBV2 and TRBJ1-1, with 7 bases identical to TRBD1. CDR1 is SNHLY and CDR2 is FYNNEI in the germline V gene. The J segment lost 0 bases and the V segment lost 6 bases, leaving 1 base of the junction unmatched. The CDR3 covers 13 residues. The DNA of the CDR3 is TGTGCCAGCAGGGGGACAGTGAACACTGAAGCTTTCTTT. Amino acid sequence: CASRGTVNTEAFF.

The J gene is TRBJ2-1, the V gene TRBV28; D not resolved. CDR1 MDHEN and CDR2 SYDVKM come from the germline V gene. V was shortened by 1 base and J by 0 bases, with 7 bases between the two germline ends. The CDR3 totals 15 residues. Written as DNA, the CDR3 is TGTGCCAGCAGTTTATTGGGCAGCTCCTACAATGAGCAGTTCTTC. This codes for CASSLLGSSYNEQFF.